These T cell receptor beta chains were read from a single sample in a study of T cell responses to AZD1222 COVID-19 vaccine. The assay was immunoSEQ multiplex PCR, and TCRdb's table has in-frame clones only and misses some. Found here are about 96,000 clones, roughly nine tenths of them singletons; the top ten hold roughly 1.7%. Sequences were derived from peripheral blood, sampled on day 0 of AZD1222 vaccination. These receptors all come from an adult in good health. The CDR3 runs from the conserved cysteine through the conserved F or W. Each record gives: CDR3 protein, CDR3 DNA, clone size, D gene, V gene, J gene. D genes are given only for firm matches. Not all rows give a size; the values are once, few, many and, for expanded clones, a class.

CASSQVGDRVYGYTF	TGTGCCAGCAGCCAAGTCGGGGACAGGGTCTATGGCTACACCTTC	-	TRBD1	TRBV3-1/TRBV3-2	TRBJ1-2
CASTAAGGVTEAFF	TGTGCCAGCACAGCCGCAGGGGGAGTTACTGAAGCTTTCTTT	-	TRBD1	TRBV7-2	TRBJ1-1
CASSRGNTEAFF	TGTGCCAGCAGTCGGGGGAACACTGAAGCTTTCTTT	-	-	TRBV6-5	TRBJ1-1
CASRDFMNTEAFF	TGTGCCAGCCGGGACTTTATGAACACTGAAGCTTTCTTT	-	-	TRBV2	TRBJ1-1
CASSLEASITGELFF	TGTGCCAGCAGCTTGGAGGCCAGCATCACCGGGGAGCTGTTTTTT	-	-	TRBV5-4	TRBJ2-2
CASSYSGSEANYGYTF	TGTGCCAGCAGTTACTCGGGGAGTGAAGCTAACTATGGCTACACCTTC	-	-	TRBV6-5	TRBJ1-2
CASSQDTSGAYEQYF	TGCGCCAGCAGCCAAGATACCTCAGGGGCCTACGAGCAGTACTTC	few	-	TRBV4-3	TRBJ2-7
CASSLGTEIYGYTF	TGTGCCAGCAGCTTAGGGACGGAAATCTATGGCTACACCTTC	-	-	TRBV7-2	TRBJ1-2
CASSLPTGNTIYF	TGTGCCAGCAGTCTTCCAACTGGAAACACCATATATTTT	-	-	TRBV12-3/TRBV12-4	TRBJ1-3
CASSSLGSPLHF	TGTGCCAGCAGCTCCCTAGGTTCACCCCTCCACTTT	-	-	TRBV14	TRBJ1-6
CAWTVAPGANSPLHF	TGTGCCTGGACGGTAGCGCCAGGTGCCAATTCACCCCTCCACTTT	-	-	TRBV30	TRBJ1-6
CASSLLTLYEQYF	TGTGCCAGCAGTTTGTTGACCCTCTACGAGCAGTACTTC	-	-	TRBV2	TRBJ2-7
CASSQDPNTEAFF	TGTGCCAGCAGTCAGGATCCGAACACTGAAGCTTTCTTT	-	-	TRBV14	TRBJ1-1
CASSQDQGNTIYF	TGTGCCAGCAGCCAAGATCAGGGAAACACCATATATTTT	-	-	TRBV3-1/TRBV3-2	TRBJ1-3
CASSQDGTGGVKQYF	TGTGCCAGCAGCCAAGATGGGACAGGGGGCGTGAAGCAGTACTTC	few	TRBD1	TRBV3-1/TRBV3-2	TRBJ2-7
CASIRVRASNQPQHF	TGTGCCAGCATCAGAGTCAGGGCTAGCAACCAGCCCCAGCATTTT	-	-	TRBV5-6	TRBJ1-5
CASSLLTPRDGELFF	TGTGCCAGCAGCTTATTGACTCCGAGGGACGGGGAGCTGTTTTTT	few	-	TRBV7-3	TRBJ2-2
CASSRDPVEAFF	TGTGCCAGCAGCCGGGACCCGGTGGAAGCTTTCTTT	-	-	TRBV3-1/TRBV3-2	TRBJ1-1
CASSHEVGRVDGYTF	TGTGCCAGCAGCCATGAGGTGGGCAGGGTGGATGGCTACACCTTC	-	-	TRBV3-1/TRBV3-2	TRBJ1-2
CASSYGQNYGYTF	TGTGCCAGCAGCTATGGACAGAACTATGGCTACACCTTC	-	-	TRBV12-3/TRBV12-4	TRBJ1-2
CASTPQHRNTEAFF	TGTGCCAGCACGCCGCAGCACCGAAACACTGAAGCTTTCTTT	once	-	TRBV7-2	TRBJ1-1
CASPRRAGRFYEQYF	TGTGCCAGCCCCCGACGGGCGGGGCGGTTCTACGAGCAGTACTTC	-	-	TRBV27	TRBJ2-7
CASSLTGMRNQPQHF	TGTGCCAGCAGCCTGACAGGGATGCGAAATCAGCCCCAGCATTTT	-	TRBD1	TRBV5-6	TRBJ1-5
CASSEQGGQPQHF	TGTGCCAGTAGCGAACAGGGAGGTCAGCCCCAGCATTTT	-	-	TRBV19	TRBJ1-5
CASRRSNSPLHF	TGTGCCAGCCGGAGGTCTAATTCACCCCTCCACTTT	-	-	TRBV3-1/TRBV3-2	TRBJ1-6